The 2 T cell receptor beta chains below come from one sample, sequenced in a study of blood T cell repertoires in COVID-19 (dated by TCRdb to the early 2020s). Library preparation was by the immunoSEQ multiplex PCR assay. TCRdb took this table from immuneACCESS and kept in-frame rearrangements with V and J called. Such tables lack part of the clones; where checked against another copy, unresolved V genes explain under half of the gap, and the rest is unexplained. This sample comprises about 350,000 clones, 87% of them detected only once. The ten largest clones represent more than 5% of the sample. Material: peripheral blood. The receptors derive from a woman aged 50 to 60 with COVID-19, enrolled during active disease.

Points on this clone: This could be a read error, since a much larger clone is one nucleotide away. V gene TRBV2 combines with J gene TRBJ2-3, with TRBD2 identical over 11 bases. The V segment lost 3 bases and the J segment 4 bases; nucleotides outside the gene matches: 0. The CDR3 extends over 14 amino acids. CDR1 SNHLY and CDR2 FYNNEI come from the germline V gene. In DNA, the CDR3 is TGTGCCAGCAGTGATAGCGGGAGGGCAGATACGCAGTATTTT. This codes for CASSDSGRADTQYF.

This clone was seen a single time. J is TRBJ2-1 and V is TRBV15; 7 positions match TRBD1. The germline V gene has CDR1 LNHNV and CDR2 YYDKDF (reference sequence). The CDR3 is 16 amino acids. The V segment lost 3 bases and the J segment 0 bases; nucleotides outside the gene matches: 5. The CDR3 nucleotides read TGTGCCACCAGCAGTCTACAGGGGAGCTCCTACAATGAGCAGTTCTTC. As protein: CATSSLQGSSYNEQFF. Supplemented by reference TRBV15 and TRBJ2-1, the full variable domain reads DAMVIQNPRYQVTQFGKPVTLSCSQTLNHNVMYWYQQKSSQAPKLLFHYYDKDFNNEADTPDNFQSRRPNTSFCFLDIRSPGLGDTAMYLCATSSLQGSSYNEQFFGPGTRLTVL.